The present entry profiles one TCR beta chain with its context. Its cognate antigen is unknown. The primer mix had 60 Vbeta and 13 Jbeta primers. Sequencing used immunoSEQ multiplex PCR; TCRdb keeps in-frame clones, though not all of them. The record lists about 130,000 clones, of which the ten most abundant hold about 2.2%. The data belong to a study of cytomegalovirus exposure and HLA in healthy donors. Study results and limitations: The CMV antigen specificity of a few CMV-associated chains was confirmed through in vitro analysis. Presence/absence analyses took donor sequencing depth as roughly uniform. The study listed roughly 160 cytomegalovirus-associated TCR beta chains. The authors considered a cluster of highly shared sequence variants likely to be a sequencing artifact.

The CDR3 has 13 residues. Per germline, CDR1 SEHNR and CDR2 FQNEAQ (reference sequence). With 8 bases clipped from V and 3 bases from J, the junction kept 7 bases outside the gene matches. This rearrangement joins TRBV7-9 to TRBJ2-7, with 7 bases aligning to TRBD1. The sequenced sample consisted of PBMCs. This sequence originates from a man between 35 and 55 years old in good health and CMV-seronegative. CDR3 in DNA: TGTGCCAGCTCCGGGACAGCGAGCTACGAGCAGTACTTC. Translation: CASSGTASYEQYF.